Presented here are 21 T cell receptor beta chains from one specimen sequenced in a study of cytomegalovirus exposure and HLA in healthy donors. Clones were sequenced by immunoSEQ multiplex PCR, and TCRdb holds only the in-frame ones, with some missing. In the table there are 130,000 or so clones, about 90% of which are singletons. Source material: PBMCs. The receptors shown here come from a man between 25 and 39 years old in good health and CMV-seronegative.

This clone was seen only once. The V gene is TRBV11-2, the J gene TRBJ1-2; the match to TRBD1 covers 7 bases. The CDR3 has 13 amino acids. From germline, CDR1 is SGHAT and CDR2 FQNNGV. V lost 5 bases to trimming and J lost 4 bases; unmatched junction nucleotides: 4. The chain's CDR3 is CASSEDRLYGYTF. CDR3 DNA sequence: TGTGCCAGCAGCGAGGACAGGCTCTATGGCTACACCTTC.

This chain's CDR3 is CASSDSHFRGNEQFF. The DNA for the CDR3 is TGTGCCAGCAGTGACTCGCATTTCAGGGGCAATGAGCAGTTCTTC. This sequence joins TRBV6-4 and TRBJ2-1; D may be TRBD1 (6 bases). This CDR3 has 15 amino acids. CDR1 MRHNA and CDR2 SNTAGT come from the germline V gene. V dropped 0 bases and J dropped 6 bases, with 12 bases sitting between them.

This sequence joins TRBV6-5 and TRBJ2-1; 8 bases match TRBD2. V lost 9 bases, J lost 8 bases, and 15 bases stayed unmatched. The germline CDR1 and CDR2 sequences are MNHEY and SVGAGI. This CDR3 spans 15 amino acids. The CDR3 DNA reads TGTGCCAGTCGACGGAGACCGGGGGGGCACGATGAGCAGTTCTTC. Translating gives CASRRRPGGHDEQFF.

This clone was observed once. CDR3 bases: TGTGCCATCAGTGCCCAGGGCCCTGGAAACACCATATATTTT. Protein product: CAISAQGPGNTIYF. V usage is TRBV10-3 and J usage is TRBJ1-3; maybe TRBD1 (5 bases). This CDR3 is built from 14 residues. Germline-derived CDR1 and CDR2 are ENHRY and SYGVKD. Trimming removed 4 bases at V and 2 bases at J, with 9 bases between.

This chain joins TRBV2 and TRBJ1-1; D unresolved. Germline lookup yields CDR1 SNHLY and CDR2 FYNNEI. V lost 6 bases, J lost 1 base, and 15 bases lay in between. There are 15 residues in the CDR3. The CDR3 sequence: CASRVAWGGNTEAFF. CDR3 sequence (DNA): TGTGCCAGCAGGGTAGCGTGGGGTGGGAACACTGAAGCTTTCTTT.

This sequence joins TRBV27 and TRBJ1-5; 8 positions match TRBD1. The ends lost 4 bases at V and 4 bases at J; junction bases unmatched: 6. The CDR3 contains 15 residues. Germline V CDR1 and CDR2: MNHEY, SMNVEV (reference sequence). In nucleotides, the CDR3 is TGTGCCAGCAGTTCTCCACAGGGGGGGAATCAGCCCCAGCATTTT. Translated, it gives CASSSPQGGNQPQHF.

The chain is built from TRBV27 and TRBJ2-7, with 11 bases lining up with TRBD2. V shed 5 bases, J shed 5 bases, and the junction held 11 bases outside the gene matches. Per germline, CDR1 MNHEY and CDR2 SMNVEV (reference sequence). The CDR3 runs 16 residues. The CDR3 nucleotides read TGTGCCAGCAGTACACTAGCGGGGGTGCTTATAAACGAGCAGTACTTC. It codes for CASSTLAGVLINEQYF.

In this sample, this clone turned up a few times. This chain links TRBV4-3 with TRBJ1-2; 10 nucleotides match TRBD1. V shed 4 bases, J shed 8 bases, and the junction held 10 bases outside the gene matches. The CDR3 is 15 amino acids. Germline V lookup: CDR1 LGHNA, CDR2 YSLEER. The CDR3, as DNA: TGCGCCAGCAGCCCGGGACAGGGGAGGCGAGGCGGCTACACCTTC. Protein sequence: CASSPGQGRRGGYTF.

J is TRBJ1-6 and V is TRBV19; D gene unclear. The ends were cut back, 5 bases at V and 11 bases at J, with 22 bases in the middle. CDR3 length equals 16 residues. Germline CDR1 LNHDA, CDR2 SQIVND (reference sequence). This CDR3 reads CASSPGVTNIRAPLHF. CDR3 nucleotides: TGTGCCAGTAGTCCCGGGGTCACTAACATTCGTGCACCCCTCCACTTT.

This clone was seen only a few times. The rearrangement uses TRBV6-5 and TRBJ2-7; no clear D gene. The V end was cut by 2 bases, the J end by 3 bases, with 14 bases between. Germline CDR1 is MNHEY and CDR2 is SVGAGI. CDR3 size: 15 residues. The CDR3 bases are TGTGCCAGCAGTTACGCGGCCGCTCAAGGCTACGAGCAGTACTTC. Residues: CASSYAAAQGYEQYF.

The gene calls are TRBV15 and TRBJ1-5, with D unclear. This CDR3 has 14 residues. Trimming stripped 4 bases from V and 1 base from J, with 8 bases between. Germline-derived CDR1 and CDR2 are LNHNV and YYDKDF (reference sequence). CDR3 residues: CATSTSRSNQPQHF. DNA of the CDR3: TGTGCCACCAGCACAAGCCGGAGCAATCAGCCCCAGCATTTT.

This clone was counted a few times. V usage is TRBV5-1 and J usage is TRBJ1-5, with TRBD1 identical over 9 bases. Germline CDR1 SGHRS, CDR2 YFSETQ. Trimming took 4 bases from V and 6 from J; bases not matched to a gene: 5. The CDR3 totals 14 residues. CDR3 amino acids: CASSEGQGSQPQHF. In nucleotides, the CDR3 is TGCGCCAGCAGCGAAGGACAGGGGAGTCAGCCCCAGCATTTT. The variable domain in full, with the rest retrieved from reference TRBV5-1 and TRBJ1-5, is KAGVTQTPRYLIKTRGQQVTLSCSPISGHRSVSWYQQTPGQGLQFLFEYFSETQRNKGNFPGRFSGRQFSNSRSEMNVSTLELGDSALYLCASSEGQGSQPQHFGDGTRLSIL.

The chain uses TRBV19 and TRBJ1-4; 9 bases match TRBD1. The CDR3 is made up of 15 amino acids. J gave up 8 bases and V 6 bases, and 10 bases lay outside the gene matches. CDR1 is LNHDA and CDR2 is SQIVND in the germline V gene (reference sequence). The CDR3 is CASRAEGQGHEKLFF. CDR3 DNA: TGTGCCAGTAGAGCTGAGGGACAGGGACACGAAAAACTGTTTTTT.

The chain employs TRBV27 and TRBJ1-1; D may be TRBD1 (5 bases). Trimming left V 2 bases short and J 5 bases short, with 12 bases between. The CDR3 runs to 14 residues. Germline assignment: CDR1 MNHEY and CDR2 SMNVEV (reference sequence). For the CDR3, the DNA is TGTGCCAGCAGTTTAACCTGGGAGGGGACTGAAGCTTTCTTT. Translated: CASSLTWEGTEAFF.

The V call is TRBV5-1, the J call TRBJ2-5; D remains ambiguous. The germline V gene has CDR1 SGHRS and CDR2 YFSETQ. CDR3 length equals 12 residues. Trimming removed 0 bases from V and 4 bases from J, with 4 bases in between. CDR3 protein: CASSLVGETQYF. The CDR3, as DNA: TGCGCCAGCAGCTTGGTCGGAGAGACCCAGTACTTC.

The chain uses TRBV19 and TRBJ2-2; 8 bases fit TRBD2. The CDR3 consists of 16 residues. V was pared by 5 bases and J by 7 bases, with 12 bases of the junction left unmatched. Per the germline V gene, CDR1 is LNHDA and CDR2 is SQIVND (reference sequence). CDR3 protein: CASSPWTSHRDGELFF. Written as DNA, the CDR3 is TGTGCCAGTAGTCCCTGGACTAGCCATCGGGACGGGGAGCTGTTTTTT.

This clone was seen a single time. The chain combines TRBV29-1 with TRBJ1-1; D is perhaps TRBD1 (5 bases). Per germline, CDR1 SQVTM and CDR2 ANQGSEA. Trimming took 4 bases from V and 0 from J, leaving 12 bases between them. The CDR3 loop spans 14 amino acids. CDR3 amino acids: CSVVVPGVNTEAFF. Here the CDR3 DNA reads TGCAGCGTTGTGGTTCCGGGGGTGAACACTGAAGCTTTCTTT.

The rearrangement uses TRBV7-6 and TRBJ2-1, with 12 positions matching TRBD2. The V and J ends lost 4 bases and 6 bases, in that order; junction bases with no gene match: 4. This CDR3 has 15 amino acids. In germline, CDR1 is SGHVS, CDR2 FNYEAQ. CDR3 amino acids: CASSSSGGAVNEQFF. Written as DNA, the CDR3 is TGTGCCAGCAGCTCTAGCGGGGGGGCCGTCAATGAGCAGTTCTTC.

The V and J genes are TRBV6-6 and TRBJ1-6; TRBD1 agrees at 8 bases. Germline lookup yields CDR1 MNHNY and CDR2 SVGAGI (reference sequence). V dropped 2 bases and J dropped 7; count of bases not matched to a gene: 1. This CDR3 region has 14 residues. The CDR3 loop reads CASSYGTGNSPLHF. The CDR3 DNA sequence: TGTGCCAGCAGTTACGGGACAGGAAATTCACCCCTCCACTTT.

This chain joins TRBV5-3 and TRBJ1-5, with D maybe TRBD1 (6 bases). TRBV5-3 is reported as an ORF; its role is uncertain. This CDR3 is built from 14 residues. Between the trimmed V and J ends, which lost 5 bases and 1 base, there was a span of 10 bases. This CDR3 reads CARRAGTSNQPQHF. The CDR3 nucleotides are TGTGCCAGAAGGGCCGGGACAAGCAATCAGCCCCAGCATTTT.

This chain links TRBV6-5 with TRBJ2-3, with D possibly matching TRBD2 (6 bases). Germline CDR1 reads MNHEY; CDR2 reads SVGAGI. The CDR3 loop spans 16 amino acids. V dropped 2 bases and J dropped 3 bases, with 15 bases sitting between them. CDR3 protein: CASSYLDSGGTDTQYF. The CDR3 coding sequence is TGTGCCAGCAGTTACCTTGATTCTGGGGGGACAGATACGCAGTATTTT.